Listed below are T cell receptor beta chains from one sample, sequenced in a study of cytomegalovirus exposure and HLA in healthy donors. Here immunoSEQ multiplex PCR was the method, and the copy in TCRdb shows in-frame clones only, minus some. Among roughly 230,000 clones listed, 90% were seen once. Source material: PBMCs. The receptors derive from a woman aged 25 to 39 in good health and CMV-seronegative. Both conserved end residues are part of each CDR3. D genes are given only for firm matches. Clone size is given for some rows only: seen once, a few or many times, or a class if the clone is expanded.

V gene	clone size	D gene	J gene	CDR3 length	CDR3 DNA	CDR3 protein
TRBV14	NA	TRBD1	TRBJ2-4	14	TGTGCCAGCAGCCTATTCGGACAGGGGGCAATTCAGTACTTC	CASSLFGQGAIQYF
TRBV4-2	NA	NA	TRBJ1-2	15	TGTGCCAGCAGTCGCGAAAGGACAGCTAACTATGGCTACACCTTC	CASSRERTANYGYTF
TRBV5-1	NA	TRBD2	TRBJ2-1	14	TGCGCCAGCTGCGAACTAGCGGGAGGCGATGAGCAGTTCTTC	CASCELAGGDEQFF
TRBV5-1	NA	TRBD2	TRBJ2-2	15	TGCGCCAGCACGTACGGGGGGAAGAACACCGGGGAGCTGTTTTTT	CASTYGGKNTGELFF
TRBV5-6	once	NA	TRBJ1-5	14	TGTGCCAGCAGCTTAAGGGTTAGCAATCAGCCCCAGCATTTT	CASSLRVSNQPQHF
TRBV19	NA	NA	TRBJ2-7	15	TGTGCCAGTAGTATAGCGGGAGACAGGGCCTACGAGCAGTACTTC	CASSIAGDRAYEQYF
TRBV11-3	NA	TRBD2	TRBJ2-1	16	TGTGCCAGCAGCTTAGTTAGTAGCGGGAGTGGAGGTGAGCAGTTCTTC	CASSLVSSGSGGEQFF
TRBV30	NA	NA	TRBJ2-3	15	TGTGCCTGGAAACTCCAACCGTGGGGCACAGATACGCAGTATTTT	CAWKLQPWGTDTQYF
TRBV30	NA	NA	TRBJ1-1	14	TGTGCCTGGAGTGTAGGGGTGGGGGGCACTGAAGCTTTCTTT	CAWSVGVGGTEAFF
TRBV19	NA	TRBD2	TRBJ2-1	14	TGTGCCAGTAGTCCGGCGGGAGGATACAATGAGCAGTTCTTC	CASSPAGGYNEQFF
TRBV6-5	NA	TRBD1	TRBJ1-1	15	TGTGCCAGCAGTTACCCAGGACAGGGAAACACTGAAGCTTTCTTT	CASSYPGQGNTEAFF
TRBV9	NA	TRBD2	TRBJ2-3	16	TGTGCCAGCAGCGTAGGACTAGCGGGAAAACCAGATACGCAGTATTTT	CASSVGLAGKPDTQYF
TRBV18	NA	NA	TRBJ2-3	17	TGTGCCAGCTCACCACTACGACAGCTTACTAGCACAGATACGCAGTATTTT	CASSPLRQLTSTDTQYF
TRBV5-1	NA	NA	TRBJ2-2	13	TGCGCCAGCAGCTTGGACGGGGCCGGGGAGCTGTTTTTT	CASSLDGAGELFF
TRBV7-9	NA	NA	TRBJ2-1	13	TGTGCCAGCAGCCTAGGTTTTGGGAGTGAGCAGTTCTTC	CASSLGFGSEQFF
TRBV19	few	NA	TRBJ2-7	13	TGTGCCAGTAGTATAACTAGCCGCTACGAGCAGTACTTC	CASSITSRYEQYF
TRBV30	NA	TRBD1	TRBJ1-1	17	TGTGCCTGGAGTGCCTTCTCCGGGACAGGGGAAAGCACTGAAGCTTTCTTT	CAWSAFSGTGESTEAFF
TRBV27	NA	NA	TRBJ2-1	13	TGTGCCAGCAGTTCCCAGTGGGTCAATGAGCAGTTCTTC	CASSSQWVNEQFF
TRBV30	NA	NA	TRBJ2-7	11	TGTGCCTGGAAGGAGGAATCGGAGCAGCACTTC	CAWKEESEQHF
TRBV28	NA	TRBD2	TRBJ2-5	16	TGTGCCAGCAGTTTATTCGCTAGCGGGATGATGGAGACCCAGTACTTC	CASSLFASGMMETQYF
TRBV7-8	NA	TRBD1	TRBJ2-4	14	TGTGCCAGCAGCCCGGATACAAACAGGGGCCCGAGAGACTTC	CASSPDTNRGPRDF
TRBV9	NA	TRBD1	TRBJ1-2	14	TGTGCCAGCAAACCTCTGACAGGGGACTATGGCTACACCTTC	CASKPLTGDYGYTF
TRBV27	NA	TRBD2	TRBJ2-5	14	TGTGCCAGCGGTTGGGGCGGGAGAATGGAGACCCAGTACTTC	CASGWGGRMETQYF
TRBV27	NA	TRBD2	TRBJ2-2	15	TGTGCCAGCAGGCTAGCGGGAGGGAACACCGGGGAGCTGTTTTTT	CASRLAGGNTGELFF
TRBV9	NA	TRBD2	TRBJ2-1	17	TGTGCCAGCAGCGTAGGGAAAAGCGGGAGCGCCTACAATGAGCAGTTCTTC	CASSVGKSGSAYNEQFF
TRBV5-6	NA	TRBD1	TRBJ1-4	15	TGTGCCAGCAGCGTTGACAGGGGTACTAATGAAAAACTGTTTTTT	CASSVDRGTNEKLFF
TRBV27	NA	TRBD2	TRBJ2-7	14	TGTGCCAGCAGTAGCGGGACTAGCGTATACGAGCAGTACTTC	CASSSGTSVYEQYF
TRBV6-5	NA	TRBD2	TRBJ2-3	16	TGTGCCAGCAGTTACTCGATACTAGCGGGAGTCGATACGCAGTATTTT	CASSYSILAGVDTQYF
TRBV2	once	NA	TRBJ2-7	14	TGTGCCAGCAGAGCCCGGGACACCTCCTACGAGCAGTACTTC	CASRARDTSYEQYF
TRBV2	NA	TRBD2	TRBJ2-7	15	TGTGCCAGCAGGGGTAGGTGGGAGGGAACCTACGAGCAGTACTTC	CASRGRWEGTYEQYF
TRBV5-4	NA	TRBD1	TRBJ1-1	14	TGTGCCAGCAGCTTGCGGACAGGGAACACTGAAGCTTTCTTT	CASSLRTGNTEAFF
TRBV19	NA	NA	TRBJ1-1	15	TGTGCCAGTAGTATCTTCGCAGATTCGAACACTGAAGCTTTCTTT	CASSIFADSNTEAFF
TRBV5-6	NA	NA	TRBJ1-5	16	TGTGCCAGCAGCTTGGCAGGGAGCGGACGGAATCAGCCCCAGCATTTT	CASSLAGSGRNQPQHF
TRBV2	NA	NA	TRBJ2-5	14	TGTGCCAGCAGTGACGTGGGTAACCAAGAGACCCAGTACTTC	CASSDVGNQETQYF
TRBV5-1	once	TRBD1	TRBJ2-7	16	TGCGCCAGCAGCTACAGCCGGGACAGGGGGCGATACGAGCAGTACTTC	CASSYSRDRGRYEQYF
TRBV7-3	few	NA	TRBJ2-1	18	TGTGCCAGCAGCTTAACCCTCACACCCTCGAGCTCCTACAATGAGCAGTTCTTC	CASSLTLTPSSSYNEQFF
TRBV6-1	NA	NA	TRBJ2-5	11	TGTGCCAGCTCGCCGAAAGAGACCCAGTACTTC	CASSPKETQYF
TRBV28	NA	NA	TRBJ2-5	13	TGTGCCAGCAGTTTATTCGGTACAGAGACCCAGTACTTC	CASSLFGTETQYF
TRBV6-5	NA	NA	TRBJ2-1	15	TGTGCCAGCAGTTACTTCGGTCCCCCCAACAATGAGCAGTTCTTC	CASSYFGPPNNEQFF
TRBV28	once	TRBD1	TRBJ1-2	12	TGTGCCAGCAGTGGAAACAGGGGTGGGAACACCTTC	CASSGNRGGNTF
TRBV7-9	once	NA	TRBJ2-7	13	TGTGCCAGCAGCTTAGTCTCTATATACGAGCAGTACTTC	CASSLVSIYEQYF
TRBV6-5	NA	NA	TRBJ1-2	12	TGTGCCAGCAGCTACCGAGGGGATGGCTACACCTTC	CASSYRGDGYTF